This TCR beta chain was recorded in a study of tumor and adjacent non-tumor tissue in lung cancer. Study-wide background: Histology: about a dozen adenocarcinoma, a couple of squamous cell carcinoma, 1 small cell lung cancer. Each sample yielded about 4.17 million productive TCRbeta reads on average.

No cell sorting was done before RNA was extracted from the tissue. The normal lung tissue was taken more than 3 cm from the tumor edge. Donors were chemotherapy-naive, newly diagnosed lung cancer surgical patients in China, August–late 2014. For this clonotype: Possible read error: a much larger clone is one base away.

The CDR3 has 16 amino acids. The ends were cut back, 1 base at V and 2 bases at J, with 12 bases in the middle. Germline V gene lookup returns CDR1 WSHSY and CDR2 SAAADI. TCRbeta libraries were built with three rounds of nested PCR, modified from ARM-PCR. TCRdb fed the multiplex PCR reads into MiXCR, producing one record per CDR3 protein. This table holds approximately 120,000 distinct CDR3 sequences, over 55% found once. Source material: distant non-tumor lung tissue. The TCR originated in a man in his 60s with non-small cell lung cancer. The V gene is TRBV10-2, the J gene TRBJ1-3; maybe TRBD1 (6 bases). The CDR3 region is CASSEYRTVAGNTIYF. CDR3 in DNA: TGCGCCAGCAGTGAGTATCGGACAGTCGCTGGAAACACCATATATTTT.